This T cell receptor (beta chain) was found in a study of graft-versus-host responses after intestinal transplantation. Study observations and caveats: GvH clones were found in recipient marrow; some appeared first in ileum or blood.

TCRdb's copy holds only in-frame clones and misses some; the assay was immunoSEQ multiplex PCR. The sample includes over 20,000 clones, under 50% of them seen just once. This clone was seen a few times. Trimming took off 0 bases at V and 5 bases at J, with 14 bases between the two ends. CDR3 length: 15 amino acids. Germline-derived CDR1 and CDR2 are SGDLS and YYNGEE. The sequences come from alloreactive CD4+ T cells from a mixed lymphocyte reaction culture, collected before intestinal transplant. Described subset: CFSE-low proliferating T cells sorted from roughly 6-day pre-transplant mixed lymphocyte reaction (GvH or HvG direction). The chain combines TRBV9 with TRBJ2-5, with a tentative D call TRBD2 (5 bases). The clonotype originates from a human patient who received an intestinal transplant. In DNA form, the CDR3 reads TGTGCCAGCAGCGTAGCCCGGGGTAGTGTGGAGACCCAGTACTTC. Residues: CASSVARGSVETQYF.